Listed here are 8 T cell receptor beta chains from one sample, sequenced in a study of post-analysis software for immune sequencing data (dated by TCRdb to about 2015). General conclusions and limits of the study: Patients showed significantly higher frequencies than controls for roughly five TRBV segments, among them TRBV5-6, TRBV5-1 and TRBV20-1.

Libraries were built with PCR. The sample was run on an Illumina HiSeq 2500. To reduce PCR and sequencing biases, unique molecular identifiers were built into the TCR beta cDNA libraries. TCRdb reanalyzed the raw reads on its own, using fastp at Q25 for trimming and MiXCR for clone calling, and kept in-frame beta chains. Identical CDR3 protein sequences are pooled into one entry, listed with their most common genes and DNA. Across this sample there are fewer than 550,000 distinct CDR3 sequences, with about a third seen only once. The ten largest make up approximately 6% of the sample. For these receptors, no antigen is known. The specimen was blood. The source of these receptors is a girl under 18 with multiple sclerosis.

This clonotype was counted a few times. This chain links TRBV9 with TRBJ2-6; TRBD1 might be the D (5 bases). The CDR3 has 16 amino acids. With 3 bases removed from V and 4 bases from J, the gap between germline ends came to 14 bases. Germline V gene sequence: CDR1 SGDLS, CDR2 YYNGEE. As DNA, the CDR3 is TGTGCCAGCAGCGCTCATCCAGGGTCCGGGGCCAACGTCCTGACTTTC. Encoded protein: CASSAHPGSGANVLTF.

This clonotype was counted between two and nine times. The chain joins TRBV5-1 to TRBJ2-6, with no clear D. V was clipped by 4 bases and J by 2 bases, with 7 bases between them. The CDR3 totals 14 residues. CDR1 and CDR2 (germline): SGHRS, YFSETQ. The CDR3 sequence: CASSPNPGANVLTF. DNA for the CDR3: TGCGCCAGCAGCCCCAATCCTGGGGCCAACGTCCTGACTTTC. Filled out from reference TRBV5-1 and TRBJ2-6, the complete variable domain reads KAGVTQTPRYLIKTRGQQVTLSCSPISGHRSVSWYQQTPGQGLQFLFEYFSETQRNKGNFPGRFSGRQFSNSRSEMNVSTLELGDSALYLCASSPNPGANVLTFGAGSRLTVL.

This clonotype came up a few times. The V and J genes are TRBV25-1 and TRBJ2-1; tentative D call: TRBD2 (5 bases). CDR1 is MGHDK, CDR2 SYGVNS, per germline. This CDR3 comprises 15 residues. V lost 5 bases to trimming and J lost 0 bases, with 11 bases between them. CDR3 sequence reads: CASSPAVISYNEQFF. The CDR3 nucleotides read TGTGCCAGCAGTCCAGCGGTGATCTCCTACAATGAGCAGTTCTTC. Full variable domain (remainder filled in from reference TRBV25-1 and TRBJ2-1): EADIYQTPRYLVIGTGKKITLECSQTMGHDKMYWYQQDPGMELHLIHYSYGVNSTEKGDLSSESTVSRIRTEHFPLTLESARPSHTSQYLCASSPAVISYNEQFFGPGTRLTVL.

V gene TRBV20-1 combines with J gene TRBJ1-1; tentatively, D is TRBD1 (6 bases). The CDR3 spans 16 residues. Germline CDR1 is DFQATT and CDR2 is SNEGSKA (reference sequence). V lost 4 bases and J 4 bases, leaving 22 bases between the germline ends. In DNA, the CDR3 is TGCAGTGCTACGGGTAACTGGGGGGCCCGGACCACTGAAGCTTTCTTT. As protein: CSATGNWGARTTEAFF.

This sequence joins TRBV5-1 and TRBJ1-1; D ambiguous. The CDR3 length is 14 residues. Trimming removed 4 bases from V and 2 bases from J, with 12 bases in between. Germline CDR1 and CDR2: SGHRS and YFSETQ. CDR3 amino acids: CASSPRGFNTEAFF. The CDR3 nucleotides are TGCGCCAGCAGCCCTCGAGGTTTCAACACTGAAGCTTTCTTT.

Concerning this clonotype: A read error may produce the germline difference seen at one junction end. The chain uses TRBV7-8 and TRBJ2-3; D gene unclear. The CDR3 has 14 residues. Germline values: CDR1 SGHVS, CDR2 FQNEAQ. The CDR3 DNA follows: TGTGCCGGCAGCTTAGAAGGCCTTGGGGATACGCAGTATTTT. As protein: CAGSLEGLGDTQYF.

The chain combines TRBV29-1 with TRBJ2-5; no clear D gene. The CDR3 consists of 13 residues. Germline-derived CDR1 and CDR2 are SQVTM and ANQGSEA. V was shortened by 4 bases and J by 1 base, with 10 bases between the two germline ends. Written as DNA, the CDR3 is TGCAGCGTTGGGTACGCAGTCCAAGAGACCCAGTACTTC. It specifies CSVGYAVQETQYF.

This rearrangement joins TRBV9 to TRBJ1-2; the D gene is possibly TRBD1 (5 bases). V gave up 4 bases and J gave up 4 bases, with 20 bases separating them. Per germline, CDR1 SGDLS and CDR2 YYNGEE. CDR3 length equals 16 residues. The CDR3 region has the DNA TGTGCCAGCAGCACCCCTGCGGGGGGTTCATCCTATGGCTACACCTTC. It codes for CASSTPAGGSSYGYTF.